One and the same sample provided the 3 T cell receptor beta chains below, sequenced in a study of blood T cell repertoires in COVID-19. Clones were sequenced by immunoSEQ multiplex PCR, and TCRdb holds only the in-frame ones, with some missing. The sample includes approximately 210,000 clones, 85% to 90% seen only once; the top ten take around 10%. Sample: peripheral blood. These TCRs come from a man in his fifties with COVID-19, enrolled during active disease.

The rearrangement uses TRBV12-3 or TRBV12-4 and TRBJ1-1; D ambiguous. Trimming cost V 6 bases and J 4 bases, with 12 bases left between them. The CDR3 totals 13 residues. The DNA for the CDR3 is TGTGCCAGCAGCTTACTTTTGAGCACTGAAGCTTTCTTT. As protein: CASSLLLSTEAFF.

The V gene is TRBV6-2 or TRBV6-3, the J gene TRBJ1-6, with 10 bases identical to TRBD1. Trimming cost V 4 bases and J 9 bases; bases outside gene matches: 6. Germline V gene lookup returns CDR1 MNHEY and CDR2 SVGEGT. This CDR3 has 15 amino acids. DNA for the CDR3: TGTGCCAGCAGTTTGGGGACAGGGGTGGCTTCACCCCTCCACTTT. It translates to CASSLGTGVASPLHF.

The CDR3 reads CASSLGSVIYEQYF. The CDR3 DNA reads as TGTGCCAGCAGCTTGGGGTCGGTCATCTACGAGCAGTACTTC. The chain links TRBV5-8 to TRBJ2-7; D uncertain. CDR3 length equals 14 residues. Germline V gene data show CDR1 as SGHTS and CDR2 as YDEGEE. Trimming left V 0 bases short and J 3 bases short, with 10 bases between.